The present TCR beta chain was sequenced within a study of T cells expressing NK-cell markers. Study-wide background: Sorted T-cell subsets CD3+CD56+NKG2C+, CD3+CD56+NKG2C- and CD3+CD56-NKG2C+ were TCR beta-sequenced. Seven of the eight sequenced donors were classified as HCMV-seropositive, and one was classified as seronegative.

General study points: Dominant NKG2C+ clonotype frequencies of roughly 1.0-8% of CD8+ T cells were measured in about six donors.

TCRdb re-called the 5' RACE reads and catalogs CDR3 proteins one per entry, DNA excluded. The sample data list some 150,000 distinct CDR3 sequences. Comments on this clonotype: The antigen is not known.

The CDR3 is made up of 13 amino acids. Germline V gene lookup returns CDR1 LNHDA and CDR2 SQIVND (reference sequence). The clonotype originates from a woman in her forties or fifties in good health. V gene TRBV19 combines with J gene TRBJ2-1; TCRdb calls TRBD1, which cannot be checked without DNA. The sequencing sample was made of blood T cells: a sorted CD56 or NKG2C T cell subset, CD4+ or CD8+ T cells, or bulk PBMC T cells (not recorded which). The chain's CDR3 is CASSISRINEQFF.